The sequence of this T cell receptor beta chain was determined in a study of memory B cells and T cells in multiple sclerosis. Comments on this clone: Antigen unknown.

Libraries were prepared by immunoSEQ multiplex PCR; TCRdb keeps only in-frame clonotypes and omits some of them. Among about 46,000 clones listed, approximately 80% were seen once. The CDR3 covers 20 residues. The germline V and J ends were trimmed by 3 bases and 1 base, with 25 bases remaining between them. Germline-derived CDR1 and CDR2 are MNHEY and SMNVEV (reference sequence). Stimulus-free culture yielded autoproliferating CFSE-dim and non-proliferating CFSE-high T cells, each sequenced separately. Replicate wells were pooled after six to seven days of stimulus-free culture of 5x10^7 CFSE-labeled PBMCs.

The specimen was PBMCs from blood kept in culture. The V and J genes are TRBV27 and TRBJ2-1; possibly TRBD1 or TRBD2 for D (6 bases each). This receptor was obtained from a human donor with multiple sclerosis. CDR3: CASSFLRGLNSGGSYNEQFF. The CDR3 DNA reads as TGTGCCAGCAGTTTCTTACGGGGGCTCAACTCAGGAGGTTCCTACAATGAGCAGTTCTTC.